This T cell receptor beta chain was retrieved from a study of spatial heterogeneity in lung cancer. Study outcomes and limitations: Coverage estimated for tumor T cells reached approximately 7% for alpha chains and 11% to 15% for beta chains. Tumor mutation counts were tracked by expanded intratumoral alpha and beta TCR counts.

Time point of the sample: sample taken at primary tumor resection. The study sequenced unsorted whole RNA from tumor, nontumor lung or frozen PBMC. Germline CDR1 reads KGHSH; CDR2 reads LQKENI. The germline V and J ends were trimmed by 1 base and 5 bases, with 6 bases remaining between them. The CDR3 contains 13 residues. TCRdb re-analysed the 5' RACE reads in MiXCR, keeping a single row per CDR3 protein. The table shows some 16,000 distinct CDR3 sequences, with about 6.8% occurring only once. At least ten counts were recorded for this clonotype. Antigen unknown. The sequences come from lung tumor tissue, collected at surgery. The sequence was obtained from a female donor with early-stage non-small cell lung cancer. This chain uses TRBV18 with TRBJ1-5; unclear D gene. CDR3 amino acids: CASSPQGDQPQHF. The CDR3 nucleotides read TGTGCCAGCTCACCACAGGGAGATCAGCCCCAGCATTTT.